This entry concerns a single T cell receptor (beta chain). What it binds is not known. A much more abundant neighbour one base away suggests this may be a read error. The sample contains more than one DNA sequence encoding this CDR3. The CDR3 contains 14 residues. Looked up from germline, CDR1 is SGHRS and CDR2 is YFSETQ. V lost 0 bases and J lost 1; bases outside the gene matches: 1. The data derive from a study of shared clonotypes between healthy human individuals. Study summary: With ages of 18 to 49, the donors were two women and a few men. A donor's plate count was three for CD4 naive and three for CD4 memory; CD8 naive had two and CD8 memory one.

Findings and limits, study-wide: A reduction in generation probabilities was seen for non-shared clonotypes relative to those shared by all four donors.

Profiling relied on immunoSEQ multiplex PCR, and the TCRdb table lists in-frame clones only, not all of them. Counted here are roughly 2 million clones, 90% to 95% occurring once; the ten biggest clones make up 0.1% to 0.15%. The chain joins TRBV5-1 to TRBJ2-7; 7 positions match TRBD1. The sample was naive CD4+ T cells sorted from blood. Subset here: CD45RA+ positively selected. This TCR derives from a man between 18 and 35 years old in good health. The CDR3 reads CASSLGQGSYEQYF. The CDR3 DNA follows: TGCGCCAGCAGCTTGGGACAGGGATCCTACGAGCAGTACTTC.